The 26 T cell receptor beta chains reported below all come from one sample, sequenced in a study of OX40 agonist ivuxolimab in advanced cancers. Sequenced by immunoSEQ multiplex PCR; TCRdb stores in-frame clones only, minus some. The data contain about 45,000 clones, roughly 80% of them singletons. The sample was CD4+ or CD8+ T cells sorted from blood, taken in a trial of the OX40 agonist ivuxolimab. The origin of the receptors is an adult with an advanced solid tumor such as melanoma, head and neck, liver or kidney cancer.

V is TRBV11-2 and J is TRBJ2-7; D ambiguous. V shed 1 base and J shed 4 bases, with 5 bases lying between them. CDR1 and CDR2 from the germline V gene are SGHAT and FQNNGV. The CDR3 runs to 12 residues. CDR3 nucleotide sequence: TGTGCCAGCAGCTTAGCCGGGTACGAGCAGTACTTC. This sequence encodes CASSLAGYEQYF.

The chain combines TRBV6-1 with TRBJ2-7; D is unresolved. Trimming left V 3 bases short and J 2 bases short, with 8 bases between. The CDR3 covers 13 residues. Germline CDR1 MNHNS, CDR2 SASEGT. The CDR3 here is CASSDDIAYEQYF. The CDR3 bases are TGTGCCAGCAGTGATGACATAGCCTACGAGCAGTACTTC.

CDR3 in DNA: TGCGCCAGCAGCCAAGTGGAGTTCTGGGAGCAGTACTTC. Protein: CASSQVEFWEQYF. The chain uses TRBV4-1 and TRBJ2-7; D unresolved. This CDR3 has 13 residues. V lost 1 base to trimming and J lost 7 bases, with 11 bases between them. Germline V gene lookup returns CDR1 MGHRA and CDR2 YSYEKL.

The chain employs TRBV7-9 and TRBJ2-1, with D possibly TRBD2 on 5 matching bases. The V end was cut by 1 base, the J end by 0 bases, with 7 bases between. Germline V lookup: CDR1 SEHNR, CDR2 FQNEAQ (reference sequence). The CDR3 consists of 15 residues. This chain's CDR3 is CASSLGRISYNEQFF. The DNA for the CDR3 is TGTGCCAGCAGCTTAGGGAGGATCTCCTACAATGAGCAGTTCTTC.

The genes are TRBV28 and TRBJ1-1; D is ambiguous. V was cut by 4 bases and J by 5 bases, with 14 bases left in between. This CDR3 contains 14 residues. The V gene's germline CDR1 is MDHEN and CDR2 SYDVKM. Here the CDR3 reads CASSSTQSRTEAFF. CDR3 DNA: TGTGCCAGCAGTTCGACACAGAGTCGTACTGAAGCTTTCTTT.

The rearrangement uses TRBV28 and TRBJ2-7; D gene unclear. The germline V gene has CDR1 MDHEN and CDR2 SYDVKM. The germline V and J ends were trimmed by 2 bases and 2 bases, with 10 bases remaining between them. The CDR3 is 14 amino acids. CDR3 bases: TGTGCCAGCAGTTTACCAGTCGATACCTACGAGCAGTACTTC. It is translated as CASSLPVDTYEQYF.

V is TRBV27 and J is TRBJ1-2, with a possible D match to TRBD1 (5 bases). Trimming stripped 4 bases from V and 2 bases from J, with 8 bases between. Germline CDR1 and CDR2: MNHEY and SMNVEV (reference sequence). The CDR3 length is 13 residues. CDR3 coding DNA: TGTGCCAGCAGTTCTAAGGGGAACTATGGCTACACCTTC. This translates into CASSSKGNYGYTF.

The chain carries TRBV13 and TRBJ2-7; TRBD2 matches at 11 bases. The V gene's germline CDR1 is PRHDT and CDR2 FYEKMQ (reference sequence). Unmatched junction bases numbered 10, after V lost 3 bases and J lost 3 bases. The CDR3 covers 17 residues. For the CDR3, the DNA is TGTGCCAGCAGCTTGCTTAGCGGGGGGGCCCAGAGCTACGAGCAGTACTTC. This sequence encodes CASSLLSGGAQSYEQYF.

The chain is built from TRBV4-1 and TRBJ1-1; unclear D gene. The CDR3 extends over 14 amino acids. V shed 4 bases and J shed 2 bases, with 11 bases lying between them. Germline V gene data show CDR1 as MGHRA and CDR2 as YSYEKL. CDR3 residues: CASSLSTSNTEAFF. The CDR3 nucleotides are TGCGCCAGCAGCCTTTCGACCTCAAACACTGAAGCTTTCTTT.

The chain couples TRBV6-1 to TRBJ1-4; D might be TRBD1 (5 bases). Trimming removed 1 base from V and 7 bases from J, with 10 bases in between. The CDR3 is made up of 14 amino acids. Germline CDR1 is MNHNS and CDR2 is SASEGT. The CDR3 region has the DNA TGTGCCAGCAGTGAAGGTGGGACGGGTGAAAAACTGTTTTTT. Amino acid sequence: CASSEGGTGEKLFF.

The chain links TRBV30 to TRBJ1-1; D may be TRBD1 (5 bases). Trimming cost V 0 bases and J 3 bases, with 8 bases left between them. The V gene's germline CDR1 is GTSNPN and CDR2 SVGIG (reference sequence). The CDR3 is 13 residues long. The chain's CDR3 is CAWSVWGDTEAFF. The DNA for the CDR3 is TGTGCCTGGAGTGTGTGGGGGGACACTGAAGCTTTCTTT. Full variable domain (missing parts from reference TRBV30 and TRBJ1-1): SQTIHQWPATLVQPVGSPLSLECTVEGTSNPNLYWYRQAAGRGLQLLFYSVGIGQISSEVPQNLSASRPQDRQFILSSKKLLLSDSGFYLCAWSVWGDTEAFFGQGTRLTVV.

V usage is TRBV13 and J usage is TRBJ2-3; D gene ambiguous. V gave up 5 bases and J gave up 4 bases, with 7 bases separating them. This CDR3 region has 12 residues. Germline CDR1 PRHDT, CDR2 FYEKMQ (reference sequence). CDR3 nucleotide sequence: TGTGCCAGCAGCCCAAGGCCAGATACGCAGTATTTT. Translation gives CASSPRPDTQYF.

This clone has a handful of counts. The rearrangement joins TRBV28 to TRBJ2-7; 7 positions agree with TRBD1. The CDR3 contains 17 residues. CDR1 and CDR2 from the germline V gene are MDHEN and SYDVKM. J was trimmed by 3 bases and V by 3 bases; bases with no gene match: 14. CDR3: CASSFSTTGTDLYEQYF. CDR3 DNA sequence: TGTGCCAGCAGTTTCTCTACGACCGGGACAGACCTCTACGAGCAGTACTTC.

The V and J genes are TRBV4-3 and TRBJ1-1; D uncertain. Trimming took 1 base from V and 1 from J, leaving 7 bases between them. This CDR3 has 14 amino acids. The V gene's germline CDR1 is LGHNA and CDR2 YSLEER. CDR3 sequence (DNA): TGCGCCAGCAGCCAAGGACCAGGGAACACTGAAGCTTTCTTT. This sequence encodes CASSQGPGNTEAFF.

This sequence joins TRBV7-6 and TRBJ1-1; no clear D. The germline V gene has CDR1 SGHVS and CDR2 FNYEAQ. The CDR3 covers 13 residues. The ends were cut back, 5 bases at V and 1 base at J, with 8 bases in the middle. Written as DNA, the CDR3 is TGTGCCAGCAGCCGTTCTCCGAACACTGAAGCTTTCTTT. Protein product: CASSRSPNTEAFF.

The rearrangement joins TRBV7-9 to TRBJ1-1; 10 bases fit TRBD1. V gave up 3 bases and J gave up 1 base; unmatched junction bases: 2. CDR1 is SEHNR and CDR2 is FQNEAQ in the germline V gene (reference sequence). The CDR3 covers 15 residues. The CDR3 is CASSFWDRGNTEAFF. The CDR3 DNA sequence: TGTGCCAGCAGCTTTTGGGACAGGGGGAACACTGAAGCTTTCTTT. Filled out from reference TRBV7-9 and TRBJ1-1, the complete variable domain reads DTGVSQNPRHKITKRGQNVTFRCDPISEHNRLYWYRQTLGQGPEFLTYFQNEAQLEKSRLLSDRFSAERPKGSFSTLEIQRTEQGDSAMYLCASSFWDRGNTEAFFGQGTRLTVV.

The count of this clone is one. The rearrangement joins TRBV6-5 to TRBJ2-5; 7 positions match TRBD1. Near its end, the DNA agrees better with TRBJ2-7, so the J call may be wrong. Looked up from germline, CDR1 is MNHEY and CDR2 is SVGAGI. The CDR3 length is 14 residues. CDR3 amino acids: CASRPEGAPYEQYF. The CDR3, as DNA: TGTGCCAGCAGGCCAGAGGGGGCCCCATACGAGCAGTACTTC.

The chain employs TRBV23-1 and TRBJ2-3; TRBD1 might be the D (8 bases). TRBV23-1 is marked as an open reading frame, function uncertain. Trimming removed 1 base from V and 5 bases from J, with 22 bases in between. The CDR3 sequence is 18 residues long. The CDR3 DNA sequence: TGCGCCAGCAGTCAATGGATCCAAGACAGGGGAGGGGAAGATACGCAGTATTTT. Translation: CASSQWIQDRGGEDTQYF.

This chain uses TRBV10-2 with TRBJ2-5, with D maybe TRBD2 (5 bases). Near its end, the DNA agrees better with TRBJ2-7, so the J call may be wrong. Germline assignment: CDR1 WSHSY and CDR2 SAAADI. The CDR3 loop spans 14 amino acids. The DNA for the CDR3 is TGCGCCAGCATATCGGGGTCCGAACTCTACGAGCAGTACTTC. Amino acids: CASISGSELYEQYF.

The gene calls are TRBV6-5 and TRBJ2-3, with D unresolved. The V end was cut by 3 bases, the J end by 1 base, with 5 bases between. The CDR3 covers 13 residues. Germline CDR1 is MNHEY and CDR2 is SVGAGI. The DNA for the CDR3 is TGTGCCAGCAGTTATGGACGCACAGATACGCAGTATTTT. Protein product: CASSYGRTDTQYF.

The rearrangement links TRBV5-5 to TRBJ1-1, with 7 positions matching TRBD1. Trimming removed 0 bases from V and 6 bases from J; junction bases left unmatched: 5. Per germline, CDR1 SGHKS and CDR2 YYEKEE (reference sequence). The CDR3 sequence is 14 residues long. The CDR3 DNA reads TGTGCCAGCAGCTTGGGGCAGGGGGGGCCTGAAGCTTTCTTT. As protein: CASSLGQGGPEAFF.

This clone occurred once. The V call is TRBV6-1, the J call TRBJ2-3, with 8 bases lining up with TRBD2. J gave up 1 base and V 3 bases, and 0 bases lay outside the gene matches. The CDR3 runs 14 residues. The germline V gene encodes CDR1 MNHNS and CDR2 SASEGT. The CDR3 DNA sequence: TGTGCCAGCAGTGAGACTAGCGGCACAGATACGCAGTATTTT. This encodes CASSETSGTDTQYF.

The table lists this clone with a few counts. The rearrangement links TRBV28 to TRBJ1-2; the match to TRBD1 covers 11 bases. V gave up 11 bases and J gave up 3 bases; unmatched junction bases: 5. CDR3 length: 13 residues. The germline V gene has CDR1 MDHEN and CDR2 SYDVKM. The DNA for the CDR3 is TGTGCCCTCAGGGGACAGGGGGACTATGGCTACACCTTC. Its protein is CALRGQGDYGYTF.

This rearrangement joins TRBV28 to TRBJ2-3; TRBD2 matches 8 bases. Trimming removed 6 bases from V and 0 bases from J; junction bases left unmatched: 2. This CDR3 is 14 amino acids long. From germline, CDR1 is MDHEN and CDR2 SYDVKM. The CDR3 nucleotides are TGTGCCAGCAGCCTAGCGGGCAGCACAGATACGCAGTATTTT. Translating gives CASSLAGSTDTQYF.

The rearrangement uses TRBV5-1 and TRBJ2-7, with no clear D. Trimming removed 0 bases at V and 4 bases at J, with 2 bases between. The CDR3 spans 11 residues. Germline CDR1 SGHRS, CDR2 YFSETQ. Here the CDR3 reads CASSLGYEQYF. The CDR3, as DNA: TGCGCCAGCAGCTTGGGGTACGAGCAGTACTTC.

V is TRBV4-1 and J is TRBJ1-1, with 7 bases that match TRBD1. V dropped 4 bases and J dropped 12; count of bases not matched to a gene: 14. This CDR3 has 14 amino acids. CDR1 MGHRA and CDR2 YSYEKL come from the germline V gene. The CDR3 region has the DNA TGCGCCAGCAGCCGATCCAGGGGGTTAGGCGAATCTTTCTTT. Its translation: CASSRSRGLGESFF.